This TCR beta chain stems from a study of cytomegalovirus exposure and HLA in healthy donors. CDR1 and CDR2 (germline): SGHDT, YYEEEE. The CDR3 is made up of 15 amino acids. Trimming removed 1 base from V and 4 bases from J; junction bases left unmatched: 6. In the PCR, 60 Vbeta and 13 Jbeta primers were used. TCRdb's table, derived via immunoSEQ multiplex PCR, lists solely in-frame clones and lacks some. The repertoire holds some 150,000 clones, with more than 70% as singletons. The specimen sequenced was PBMCs. The receptor's source is a man aged 55 to 70 in good health and CMV-seronegative. The chain recombines TRBV5-6 with TRBJ2-7; 9 bases match TRBD2. CDR3 sequence: CASSLLGLANYEQYF. The CDR3 DNA reads TGTGCCAGCAGCTTGCTGGGACTAGCCAATTACGAGCAGTACTTC. The whole variable domain, filled in from reference TRBV5-6 and TRBJ2-7, reads DAGVTQSPTHLIKTRGQQVTLRCSPKSGHDTVSWYQQALGQGPQFIFQYYEEEERQRGNFPDRFSGHQFPNYSSELNVNALLLGDSALYLCASSLLGLANYEQYFGPGTRLTVT.